The 30 T cell receptor beta chains given below trace back to one sample, sequenced in a study of blood T cell repertoires in COVID-19. Here immunoSEQ multiplex PCR was the method, and the copy in TCRdb shows in-frame clones only, minus some. The top ten clones hold roughly 5% of a sample with roughly 180,000 clones, 81% of them seen once. The specimen was PBMCs or T cells enriched from blood (not recorded which). The receptors originated from a middle-aged woman with acute COVID-19.

V is TRBV5-4 and J is TRBJ1-1; 9 bases agree with TRBD1. This CDR3 region has 16 residues. The germline gives CDR1 SGHNT, CDR2 YYREEE (reference sequence). The junction had 6 bases not matched to a gene; V was cut back by 1 base and J by 2 bases. The CDR3 coding sequence is TGTGCCAGCAGCTTGCCGGGACAGGGCTTTAACACTGAAGCTTTCTTT. This codes for CASSLPGQGFNTEAFF. The entire variable domain, with the rest obtained from reference TRBV5-4 and TRBJ1-1, is as follows: ETGVTQSPTHLIKTRGQQVTLRCSSQSGHNTVSWYQQALGQGPQFIFQYYREEENGRGNFPPRFSGLQFPNYSSELNVNALELDDSALYLCASSLPGQGFNTEAFFGQGTRLTVV.

This clone was observed once. J is TRBJ1-3 and V is TRBV5-1; tentative D call: TRBD1 (6 bases). V lost 1 base and J 4 bases, leaving 15 bases between the germline ends. Germline V gene data show CDR1 as SGHRS and CDR2 as YFSETQ. The length of the CDR3 is 16 residues. The CDR3 DNA is TGCGCCAGCAGCTTGCAAGCGGGGGCGAGGGGAAACACCATATATTTT. Its translation: CASSLQAGARGNTIYF.

This sequence joins TRBV5-4 and TRBJ1-1; possible D gene TRBD1, 6 bases. CDR1 is SGHNT and CDR2 is YYREEE in the germline V gene (reference sequence). Trimming took 4 bases from V and 3 from J, leaving 13 bases between them. The length of the CDR3 is 14 residues. The CDR3 nucleotides are TGTGCCAGCAGCAGGACAGAAACCCACACTGAAGCTTTCTTT. Translation gives CASSRTETHTEAFF.

CDR3 nucleotide sequence: TGCGCCAGCAGCTATACAGGGGGCCCCAGTGAAAAACTGTTTTTT. This sequence encodes CASSYTGGPSEKLFF. This chain joins TRBV5-1 and TRBJ1-4; TRBD1 matches at 9 bases. Trimming at V came to 3 bases and at J to 7 bases, leaving 7 bases not matched to a gene. Germline V gives CDR1 SGHRS, CDR2 YFSETQ. CDR3 length: 15 amino acids.

The chain employs TRBV11-2 and TRBJ1-2; 8 bases agree with TRBD1. Germline V gene lookup returns CDR1 SGHAT and CDR2 FQNNGV. The J segment lost 6 bases and the V segment lost 8 bases, leaving 8 bases of the junction unmatched. The CDR3 sequence is 13 residues long. The CDR3 sequence: CASFSDREDGYTF. The CDR3 nucleotides read TGTGCCAGCTTCTCGGACAGGGAAGATGGCTACACCTTC.

The chain combines TRBV19 with TRBJ1-1; weak D call: TRBD1 (5 bases). CDR3 length: 14 amino acids. Germline lookup yields CDR1 LNHDA and CDR2 SQIVND (reference sequence). V dropped 2 bases and J dropped 1 base, with 8 bases sitting between them. The CDR3 nucleotides read TGTGCCAGTAGTATACAGGGTGCGAACACTGAAGCTTTCTTT. Amino acid sequence: CASSIQGANTEAFF.

J is TRBJ1-2 and V is TRBV11-2; TRBD1 matches 7 bases. V was pared by 5 bases and J by 4 bases, with 10 bases of the junction left unmatched. Germline V gene data show CDR1 as SGHAT and CDR2 as FQNNGV. The CDR3 is 15 residues long. The CDR3: CASSLQTGRVYGYTF. The CDR3 DNA sequence: TGTGCCAGCAGCCTACAGACAGGGAGAGTCTATGGCTACACCTTC.

The J gene is TRBJ2-7, the V gene TRBV7-8; 7 nucleotides match TRBD1. This CDR3 is 16 amino acids long. V lost 5 bases to trimming and J lost 5 bases; unmatched junction nucleotides: 15. Germline V CDR1 and CDR2: SGHVS, FQNEAQ. The CDR3 bases are TGTGCCAGCAGCCAAGACCGGGCGACAGGGCTCAACGAGCAGTACGTC. Its protein product is CASSQDRATGLNEQYV.

The sample holds a few counts of this clone. This rearrangement joins TRBV10-3 to TRBJ1-1; 10 nucleotides align to TRBD1. The CDR3 is 14 amino acids. Germline values: CDR1 ENHRY, CDR2 SYGVKD. Losses at the gene ends were 4 bases for V and 5 bases for J; bases not matched to a gene: 4. CDR3 nucleotide sequence: TGTGCCATCAGTGGGGTGGACAGGGGGACTGAAGCTTTCTTT. Translation gives CAISGVDRGTEAFF.

The CDR3 spells CASSLLASGSDEQFF. The CDR3 DNA sequence: TGCGCCAGCAGCTTGCTCGCTAGCGGGAGTGATGAGCAGTTCTTC. The V call is TRBV5-1, the J call TRBJ2-1, with 10 bases aligning to TRBD2. This CDR3 comprises 15 residues. After removal of 1 base from V and 8 bases from J, the junction contained 6 bases not matched to a gene. In germline, CDR1 is SGHRS, CDR2 YFSETQ.

V usage is TRBV19 and J usage is TRBJ2-3; D remains unclear. The V end lost 1 base, the J end lost 9 bases, and 11 bases lay between the germline ends. The CDR3 is made up of 13 amino acids. Germline CDR1 and CDR2: LNHDA and SQIVND (reference sequence). The CDR3 loop is CASSIAPLGTQYF. CDR3 sequence (DNA): TGTGCCAGTAGTATAGCCCCTCTCGGGACGCAGTATTTT.

Details on this clone: Other DNA sequences from this sample encode an identical CDR3 as well. This chain connects TRBV18 to TRBJ1-1, with D hard to call. Trimming removed 2 bases at V and 1 base at J, with 5 bases between. In germline, CDR1 is KGHSH, CDR2 LQKENI. The CDR3 totals 13 residues. CDR3 amino acids: CASSPNGNTEAFF. The CDR3 bases are TGTGCCAGCTCACCAAACGGGAACACTGAAGCTTTCTTT.

The J gene is TRBJ2-1, the V gene TRBV11-1, with 12 bases matching TRBD2. Germline CDR1 is SGHAT and CDR2 is FQDESV (reference sequence). The CDR3 is 16 residues long. The junction had 9 bases not matched to a gene; V was cut back by 5 bases and J by 7 bases. CDR3 nucleotide sequence: TGTGCCAGCAGCCTCCGGACTAGCGGGAATATAAATGAGCAGTTCTTC. It codes for CASSLRTSGNINEQFF.

The chain recombines TRBV29-1 with TRBJ2-5; TRBD2 matches 10 bases. The CDR3 sequence is 13 residues long. From germline, CDR1 is SQVTM and CDR2 ANQGSEA. After removal of 4 bases from V and 4 bases from J, the junction contained 3 bases not matched to a gene. The CDR3 DNA sequence: TGCAGCGTTGGGCTAGCGGGAGCAGAGACCCAGTACTTC. Translating it yields CSVGLAGAETQYF.

V is TRBV2 and J is TRBJ2-7; tentatively, D is TRBD2 (5 bases). Germline values: CDR1 SNHLY, CDR2 FYNNEI. Deletions cut 0 bases from V and 4 bases from J, with 13 bases between. The CDR3 length is 15 residues. The CDR3 bases are TGTGCCAGCAGTGAAGCTATGCTAGCTCGGTACGAGCAGTACTTC. It encodes CASSEAMLARYEQYF.

This clone was found once. The gene calls are TRBV7-3 and TRBJ2-3, with 9 bases matching TRBD2. Germline loops: CDR1 SGHTA, CDR2 FQGTGA. V shed 3 bases, J shed 1 base, and the junction held 2 bases outside the gene matches. CDR3 length equals 15 residues. CDR3 residues: CASSLAGGRTDTQYF. In nucleotides, the CDR3 is TGTGCCAGCAGCTTGGCGGGAGGGCGCACAGATACGCAGTATTTT.

The rearrangement links TRBV9 to TRBJ2-1, with 7 bases fitting TRBD2. The length of the CDR3 is 15 residues. Per germline, CDR1 SGDLS and CDR2 YYNGEE. J lost 4 bases, V lost 5 bases, and 9 bases had no gene match. CDR3 in amino acids: CASSGSREGYNEQFF. The CDR3 nucleotides are TGTGCCAGCAGTGGATCGAGGGAGGGGTACAATGAGCAGTTCTTC.

The gene calls are TRBV9 and TRBJ2-1, with D possibly TRBD1 on 6 matching bases. The germline V and J ends were trimmed by 3 bases and 13 bases, with 20 bases remaining between them. This CDR3 has 14 amino acids. Germline lookup yields CDR1 SGDLS and CDR2 YYNGEE. Here the CDR3 DNA reads TGTGCCAGCAGCGGGCCCCGGGACAACCTCCGCCAGTTCTTC. Translation gives CASSGPRDNLRQFF. Variable domain in full (rest from reference TRBV9 and TRBJ2-1): DSGVTQTPKHLITATGQRVTLRCSPRSGDLSVYWYQQSLDQGLQFLIQYYNGEERAKGNILERFSAQQFPDLHSELNLSSLELGDSALYFCASSGPRDNLRQFFGPGTRLTVL.

J is TRBJ1-1 and V is TRBV6-5; no reliable D call. The CDR3 covers 12 residues. The V end lost 5 bases, the J end lost 1 base, and 5 bases lay between the germline ends. CDR1 is MNHEY, CDR2 SVGAGI, per germline. CDR3 in DNA: TGTGCCAGCAGTCGGAGGAACACTGAAGCTTTCTTT. Amino acids: CASSRRNTEAFF.

The V gene is TRBV19, the J gene TRBJ2-1, with D possibly being TRBD1 (6 bases). Germline V lookup: CDR1 LNHDA, CDR2 SQIVND (reference sequence). V shed 1 base and J shed 4 bases, with 14 bases lying between them. The CDR3 spans 16 residues. CDR3 in DNA: TGTGCCAGTAGTATAGTTTACCTAGGGGGATACAATGAGCAGTTCTTC. It specifies CASSIVYLGGYNEQFF.

V and J are TRBV24-1 and TRBJ2-2, with a tentative D call TRBD1 (5 bases). Germline CDR1 reads KGHDR; CDR2 reads SFDVKD. The V gene lost 1 base and the J gene lost 6 bases, with 14 bases spanning the gap. The CDR3 runs to 16 residues. Written as DNA, the CDR3 is TGTGCCACCAGTGATTTCCGGCAGGGATCGTCCGGGGAGCTGTTTTTT. Translation gives CATSDFRQGSSGELFF.

V usage is TRBV11-2 and J usage is TRBJ2-4, with a possible D match to TRBD2 (5 bases). The CDR3 has 16 amino acids. Germline CDR1 SGHAT, CDR2 FQNNGV. V was trimmed by 5 bases and J by 2 bases, leaving 16 bases between them. The CDR3 reads CASSRTNPGTKNIQYF. CDR3 sequence (DNA): TGTGCCAGCAGCCGTACTAATCCGGGGACCAAAAACATTCAGTACTTC. The full variable domain, completed using reference TRBV11-2 and TRBJ2-4, is EAGVAQSPRYKIIEKRQSVAFWCNPISGHATLYWYQQILGQGPKLLIQFQNNGVVDDSQLPKDRFSAERLKGVDSTLKIQPAKLEDSAVYLCASSRTNPGTKNIQYFGAGTRLSVL.

The chain recombines TRBV27 with TRBJ1-5; D ambiguous. Trimming left V 3 bases short and J 9 bases short, with 15 bases between. The CDR3 contains 14 residues. The germline V gene has CDR1 MNHEY and CDR2 SMNVEV (reference sequence). The CDR3 region is CASSFLPPPGPQHF. CDR3 bases: TGTGCCAGCAGTTTTCTTCCCCCACCGGGGCCCCAGCATTTT.

This clone was observed a few times. The chain carries TRBV24-1 and TRBJ2-5, with TRBD2 as a possible D gene (5 bases). Trimming cost V 4 bases and J 3 bases, with 17 bases left between them. Germline V CDR1 and CDR2: KGHDR, SFDVKD. The CDR3 length is 16 residues. The CDR3 nucleotides are TGTGCCACCAGTGAAGGAGGTGGAGACGGTAAAGAGACCCAGTACTTC. As protein: CATSEGGGDGKETQYF.

The table lists this clone with a few counts. The chain carries TRBV6-5 and TRBJ2-2, with D tentatively TRBD2 (5 bases). The germline V gene has CDR1 MNHEY and CDR2 SVGAGI. The CDR3 runs 14 residues. V was cut by 6 bases and J by 2 bases, with 10 bases left in between. The CDR3 is CASRPGLNTGELFF. CDR3 sequence (DNA): TGTGCCAGCAGGCCAGGACTTAACACCGGGGAGCTGTTTTTT.

The CDR3, as DNA: TGCGCCAGCAGTAGGGGACAGGACTTCTATGGCTACACCTTC. The encoded protein is CASSRGQDFYGYTF. The rearrangement links TRBV5-1 to TRBJ1-2, with 8 bases matching TRBD1. V gave up 5 bases and J gave up 4 bases; unmatched junction bases: 7. CDR1 is SGHRS, CDR2 YFSETQ, per germline. The CDR3 sequence is 14 residues long.

The rearrangement joins TRBV7-9 to TRBJ1-1; D is unresolved. The CDR3 sequence is 13 residues long. Germline CDR1 reads SEHNR; CDR2 reads FQNEAQ (reference sequence). The V and J ends lost 5 bases and 1 base respectively, with 8 bases between them. The CDR3 loop is CASSPIRNTEAFF. CDR3 nucleotide sequence: TGTGCCAGCAGCCCTATACGGAACACTGAAGCTTTCTTT.

This chain connects TRBV4-2 to TRBJ1-1; D unresolved. Germline CDR1 and CDR2: LGHNA and YNFKEQ. V was cut by 5 bases and J by 0 bases, with 13 bases left in between. The CDR3 has 15 amino acids. In nucleotides, the CDR3 is TGTGCCAGCAGCAAGAGGGCCGGGATGAACACTGAAGCTTTCTTT. This sequence encodes CASSKRAGMNTEAFF.

V and J are TRBV9 and TRBJ2-3; perhaps TRBD2 as D (5 bases). Looked up from germline, CDR1 is SGDLS and CDR2 is YYNGEE. This CDR3 comprises 16 residues. Deletions cut 2 bases from V and 3 bases from J, with 16 bases between. CDR3 loop: CASSVAAASRTDTQYF. The CDR3 DNA is TGTGCCAGCAGCGTCGCGGCCGCTAGCAGGACAGATACGCAGTATTTT.

The J gene is TRBJ1-2, the V gene TRBV6-5; TRBD1 is a possible D gene (6 bases). Germline CDR1 reads MNHEY; CDR2 reads SVGAGI. The length of the CDR3 is 14 residues. Trimming shortened V by 5 bases and J by 4 bases, and 14 bases separated the two germline ends. CDR3 sequence: CASSIAGEPYGYTF. CDR3 DNA sequence: TGTGCCAGCAGTATCGCAGGGGAACCCTATGGCTACACCTTC.